This TCR beta chain stems from a study of molecular identifiers for immune sequencing clone quantification. Study-level points and caveats: Effector cells had over 98% of their molecules in clones above 20 RNA copies, while naive cells had under 1%.

The CDR3 runs 14 residues. Germline CDR1 and CDR2: MNHEY and SMNVEV (reference sequence). V lost 5 bases and J lost 1, with 11 bases in between. A few counts support this clonotype. Its antigen is not known. Previously described methods and listed TCR primers were employed for the bulk TCR libraries. One entry per CDR3 protein, called by TCRdb with MiXCR from the PCR reads. The profile shows about 510,000 distinct CDR3 sequences, around 23% of them singletons. Sorting defined naive CD8 T cells as CD8+CD4-CCR7+CD45RA+. This receptor was taken from a human donor in good health. Some libraries in this study had Jurkat cell RNA spiked in. The sequencing sample was made of naive CD8+ T cells from blood, with Jurkat cell RNA spiked in. Subset in this sample: FACS-sorted CD8+CD4-CCR7+CD45RA+ naive T cells. The V gene is TRBV27, the J gene TRBJ1-1; possible D gene TRBD1, 5 bases. The CDR3 DNA reads as TGTGCCAGCAGTCCAGAGGGGACGAACACTGAAGCTTTCTTT. This sequence encodes CASSPEGTNTEAFF.